This T cell receptor beta chain was obtained from a study of blood T cell repertoires in COVID-19. Study summary: Sample material is recorded as cDNA or gDNA derived from T cells, B-cell-depleted T cells, or PBMCs.

V lost 10 bases to trimming and J lost 6 bases, with 19 bases between them. The CDR3 loop spans 13 amino acids. Germline CDR1 and CDR2: MRHNA and SNTAGT. Measured with immunoSEQ multiplex PCR; TCRdb has only the in-frame clones, and not every one. The data show fewer than 120,000 clones, around 74% seen once. The sequenced sample was peripheral blood. The chain employs TRBV6-4 and TRBJ2-7; D is possibly TRBD1 (5 bases). This receptor was identified in a woman in her sixties with acute or convalescent COVID-19. CDR3: CAKWAGSSCEQYF. CDR3 coding DNA: TGTGCCAAATGGGCAGGGTCCTCGTGCGAGCAGTACTTC.